The 7 T cell receptor beta chains below come from one sample, sequenced in a study of T cell clonality in common variable immunodeficiency. Libraries were prepared by immunoSEQ multiplex PCR; TCRdb keeps only in-frame clonotypes and omits some of them. The data list about 39,000 clones, none observed once; less than 3% falls to the top ten. The sample taken for sequencing was peripheral blood mononuclear cells. The source of these receptors is a person aged 18 to 69 in good health.

By share, this clone counts as medium-sized. The read stops 3 residues short of the end of the CDR3; the missing end is completed from the germline J gene. The rearrangement links TRBV20-1 to TRBJ2-4; 8 bases map to TRBD1. V lost 6 bases, J lost 5 bases, and 3 bases stayed unmatched. The CDR3 loop spans 12 amino acids. Germline V gene lookup returns CDR1 DFQATT and CDR2 SNEGSKA (reference sequence). This CDR3 reads CSATGQENIQYF. The sequenced CDR3 bases are TGCAGTGCGACGGGACAGGAAAACATT.

At least ten counts were recorded for this clone. Read data end 3 residues before the CDR3 end; the end is taken from the germline J gene. The chain couples TRBV20-1 to TRBJ1-6, with 10 bases lining up with TRBD1. This CDR3 is 14 amino acids long. Trimming cost V 5 bases and J 10 bases; bases outside gene matches: 8. CDR1 and CDR2 (germline): DFQATT, SNEGSKA (reference sequence). The CDR3 loop is CSALAGTGESPLHF. The DNA read from the CDR3 is TGCAGTGCTCTGGCCGGGACAGGGGAGTCACCC.

This clone was counted a few times. The read halts 3 residues ahead of the CDR3 end, with the missing end drawn from the germline J gene. The chain combines TRBV30 with TRBJ1-2; D call uncertain. Germline loops: CDR1 GTSNPN, CDR2 SVGIG (reference sequence). This CDR3 contains 15 residues. The CDR3 here is CAWSSRLAGHNDYTF. CDR3 bases read: TGTGCCTGGAGTTCCCGACTAGCGGGTCACAATGAC. Complete variable domain (other parts from reference TRBV30 and TRBJ1-2): SQTIHQWPATLVQPVGSPLSLECTVEGTSNPNLYWYRQAAGRGLQLLFYSVGIGQISSEVPQNLSASRPQDRQFILSSKKLLLSDSGFYLCAWSSRLAGHNDYTFGSGTRLTVV.

This clone was recorded at least ten times. Read data end 3 residues before the CDR3 end; the end is taken from the germline J gene. The rearrangement uses TRBV5-1 and TRBJ2-3, with TRBD2 matching over 7 bases. V trimming: 5 bases; J trimming: 5 bases; junction bases outside the gene matches: 11. The germline V gene has CDR1 SGHRS and CDR2 YFSETQ. This CDR3 spans 15 amino acids. The DNA read from the CDR3 is TGCGCCAGCAGGCCCGGGGAGGGATTTGGAGATACG. Translation gives CASRPGEGFGDT. The CDR3 in its entirety is CASRPGEGFGDTQYF.

This clone was seen repeatedly, ten times or more. The read comes to an end 3 residues before the CDR3 does, leaving the germline J gene to fill in the end. The chain is built from TRBV20-1 and TRBJ1-1, with TRBD1 as a possible D gene (5 bases). Germline V lookup: CDR1 DFQATT, CDR2 SNEGSKA (reference sequence). The CDR3 spans 13 residues. The DNA read from the CDR3 is TGCAGTGCTAGAGTCCTAAGCAGGGTTGGA. Translation: CSARVLSRVG. The complete CDR3 sequence is CSARVLSRVGAFF.

At least ten counts were recorded for this clone. The read falls 3 residues short of the CDR3 end, and the missing part is taken from the germline J gene. This chain uses TRBV6-1 with TRBJ2-7, with 8 bases fitting TRBD1. The CDR3 runs to 14 residues. V was clipped by 4 bases and J by 2 bases; unmatched bases: 4. The germline gives CDR1 MNHNS, CDR2 SASEGT. The CDR3 loop is CASSGTGNTYEQYF. The part of the CDR3 DNA that was read is TGTGCCAGCAGTGGGACAGGGAACACCTACGAG.

There are many counts of this clone. The read falls 3 residues short of the CDR3 end, and the missing part is taken from the germline J gene. The V call is TRBV12-3 or TRBV12-4, the J call TRBJ2-7; TRBD1 matches at 7 bases. The CDR3 totals 15 residues. Germline trimming cut 4 bases from V and 5 bases from J; bases unmatched to any gene: 11. CDR3 amino acids: CASSSEVGQRNEQYF. Incomplete CDR3 DNA: TGTGCCAGCAGTTCGGAGGTGGGACAGCGTAACGAG.